These T cell receptor beta chains were read from a single sample in a study of PD-1 blockade in classical Hodgkin lymphoma. The assay was immunoSEQ multiplex PCR, and TCRdb's table has in-frame clones only and misses some. The sample lists some 23,000 clones; around 94% were seen once. Sequenced material: peripheral blood mononuclear cells (PBMCs). Receptors originate from a human donor with classical Hodgkin lymphoma. Both conserved end residues are part of each CDR3. A D gene is named only where the DNA matches it firmly. A clone size is listed for some rows: how often the clone was seen (once, few, many), or a class if it is expanded.

cdr3_nt	cdr3_aa	clone_size	d_call	v_call	j_call
TGTGCCAGTAGCCAATGGAGGGGGCCTGGGACACCCCTCCACTTT	CASSQWRGPGTPLHF	.	TRBD1	TRBV19	TRBJ1-6
TGTGCCACCAGCAGGATCGACTCAGGGTTAACTGAAGCTTTCTTT	CATSRIDSGLTEAFF	.	.	TRBV15	TRBJ1-1
TGTGCCAGCAGTGAAGGCTGGGGGTGGGAAAACATTCAGTACTTC	CASSEGWGWENIQYF	once	.	TRBV2	TRBJ2-4
TGTGCCAGCAGCGCCGGGACTAGCGTTCACGAGCAGTACTTC	CASSAGTSVHEQYF	.	TRBD2	TRBV5-5	TRBJ2-7
TGCAGTGCTTCAACCGGGGAGCTGTTTTTT	CSASTGELFF	.	.	TRBV20-1	TRBJ2-2
TGCGCCAGCAGCCCAGACGGACTAGCGGGAGAAGAGACCCAGTACTTC	CASSPDGLAGEETQYF	.	TRBD2	TRBV4-3	TRBJ2-5
TGTGCCAGCAGCTCCGGACTAACCTACGAGCAGTACTTC	CASSSGLTYEQYF	.	.	TRBV5-6	TRBJ2-7
TGTGCCAGTAGTATAATTGGCGGCACAGATACGCAGTATTTT	CASSIIGGTDTQYF	.	.	TRBV19	TRBJ2-3
TGTGCCAGCAGCTTCGGACAGGGGGCGGGAGATACGCAGTATTTT	CASSFGQGAGDTQYF	.	TRBD1	TRBV5-6	TRBJ2-3
TGCGCCAGCAGCCAAGATCTCCCCAGGTTTTCTGACTATGGCTACACCTTC	CASSQDLPRFSDYGYTF	.	.	TRBV4-3	TRBJ1-2
TGTGCCAGCAGCTCCCCGGCCCCCGACAGAAAATATGGCTACACCTTC	CASSSPAPDRKYGYTF	.	.	TRBV7-9	TRBJ1-2
TGTGCCAGCAGCCCTGGGGGGGTTTATCAGCCCCAGCATTTT	CASSPGGVYQPQHF	few	.	TRBV27	TRBJ1-5
TGTGCCAGCAGCTTAGCTGGTAGTAGCGGAGGCGACAATGAGCAGTTCTTC	CASSLAGSSGGDNEQFF	once	.	TRBV7-8	TRBJ2-1
TGTGCCAGCAGCTTCATGGGTTTAGGGCACGAGCAGTACTTC	CASSFMGLGHEQYF	.	.	TRBV5-4	TRBJ2-7
TGTGCCAGCAGCTTAAGGGGGCGGACAGATACGCAGTATTTT	CASSLRGRTDTQYF	.	TRBD1	TRBV7-8	TRBJ2-3
TGTGCCAGCAGTAACCCCGGGACAGGGGTGCACAATGAGCAGTTCTTC	CASSNPGTGVHNEQFF	.	TRBD1	TRBV11-3	TRBJ2-1
TGCGCCAGCAGCTTGGGGATTCAGGCAACTAATGAAAAACTGTTTTTT	CASSLGIQATNEKLFF	.	.	TRBV5-1	TRBJ1-4
TGTGCCACCAGCAGAGAATTGGGGGGCCTCGAGCAGTACTTC	CATSRELGGLEQYF	.	.	TRBV15	TRBJ2-7
TGTGCCAGCAGCATGGACATAAGGGAGCAGTACTTC	CASSMDIREQYF	once	.	TRBV5-5	TRBJ2-7
TGTGCCAGCAGCCCCGACAGGGACGATGAGCAGTTCTTC	CASSPDRDDEQFF	.	TRBD1	TRBV7-2	TRBJ2-1
TGCGCCAGCAGCCAAACGACAGGGAATACCTACGAGCAGTACTTC	CASSQTTGNTYEQYF	.	TRBD1	TRBV4-1	TRBJ2-7
TGCGCCAGCAGTCCCCGACCGCTGAACCGCCTCGGGCAGTACTTC	CASSPRPLNRLGQYF	.	.	TRBV10-2	TRBJ2-7
TGTGCCAGCAGCCAAGGGATCCGGTCAGAGACCCAGTACTTC	CASSQGIRSETQYF	.	.	TRBV14	TRBJ2-5
TGTGCCAGCACCCGACAGGGGACCTACGAGCAGTACTTC	CASTRQGTYEQYF	.	TRBD1	TRBV6-6	TRBJ2-7
TGTGCCAGCAGCCCGAGGACTAGCGGGGTCCCTGAGCAGTTCTTC	CASSPRTSGVPEQFF	.	TRBD2	TRBV5-4	TRBJ2-1
TGTGCCAGCAGCTTAGCAGCGACAGGGACTCTATACACCTTC	CASSLAATGTLYTF	.	TRBD1	TRBV7-2	TRBJ1-2
TGTGCCAGCAACCTCGGCGGGCGTCCGAACACCGGGGAGCTGTTTTTT	CASNLGGRPNTGELFF	.	.	TRBV5-4	TRBJ2-2
TGTGCCAGCAGCGTAGAGCCTAGCGGCCGTGGAGCCCACGAGCAGTACTTC	CASSVEPSGRGAHEQYF	.	TRBD2	TRBV9	TRBJ2-7
TGTGCCAGCAGCTTGGCGTTGGGCAGGGGAAACACTGAAGCTTTCTTT	CASSLALGRGNTEAFF	.	.	TRBV5-5	TRBJ1-1
TGTGCCAGCAACAACGGGGGGGCCGGGTTAGAAGAGACCCAGTACTTC	CASNNGGAGLEETQYF	.	TRBD2	TRBV11-2	TRBJ2-5
TGTGCCAGCAGCCGCCGCGAGCAGTACTTC	CASSRREQYF	.	.	TRBV5-8	TRBJ2-7
TGTGCCAGCAGCTTAAGGGGCGGATACGATGAGCAGTTCTTC	CASSLRGGYDEQFF	.	.	TRBV7-2	TRBJ2-1
TGTGCCAGCAGCCCCCAAGGAAGCACAGATACGCAGTATTTT	CASSPQGSTDTQYF	.	.	TRBV6-4	TRBJ2-3
TGTGCCAGCAGTTTAGTCCATCACCAAGAGACCCAGTACTTC	CASSLVHHQETQYF	.	.	TRBV28	TRBJ2-5
TGTGCCACCAGCAGTACTAGTGGGTACATCACCGGGGAGCTGTTTTTT	CATSSTSGYITGELFF	.	.	TRBV15	TRBJ2-2
TGTGCCAGCAGCAGGGGACCAGCGAACACCGGGGAGCTGTTTTTT	CASSRGPANTGELFF	.	.	TRBV5-4	TRBJ2-2
TGTGCCAGCAGCCCATCCAGCGGACAGGGGTCTGAAGCTTTCTTT	CASSPSSGQGSEAFF	few	TRBD1	TRBV9	TRBJ1-1
TGTGCCAGCAGCCGGGACAGGGGTGTCCAAGAGACCCAGTACTTC	CASSRDRGVQETQYF	.	TRBD1	TRBV11-2	TRBJ2-5
TGTGCCAGCAGCTACGGACTCCGCACGCAATACAATGAGCAGTTCTTC	CASSYGLRTQYNEQFF	once	.	TRBV7-6	TRBJ2-1
TGTGCCAGCAGCGTTCAAGAGACCCAGTACTTC	CASSVQETQYF	.	.	TRBV7-9	TRBJ2-5
TGCGCCAGCAGCCAAGATTCCCGTGGCTCCTACAATGAGCAGTTCTTC	CASSQDSRGSYNEQFF	.	.	TRBV4-3	TRBJ2-1
TGTGCCACCCTTCGGGACAGGGGCTCTGCCGGGGAGCTGTTTTTT	CATLRDRGSAGELFF	.	TRBD1	TRBV10-3	TRBJ2-2
TGCGCCAGCAGCTTTATAGCACAGAACACTGAAGCTTTCTTT	CASSFIAQNTEAFF	once	.	TRBV5-1	TRBJ1-1
TGTGCCAGCTCACCACCGAGTGGGCATGGTCGAGTGAACACTGAAGCTTTCTTT	CASSPPSGHGRVNTEAFF	.	.	TRBV18	TRBJ1-1
TGTGCCAGCAGCACCCGACAGGGTCTGGAACTGTTTTTT	CASSTRQGLELFF	.	TRBD1	TRBV7-2	TRBJ1-4
TGTGCCAGCAGCTTAGGGCTCGGGAACACCATATATTTT	CASSLGLGNTIYF	.	.	TRBV7-9	TRBJ1-3
TGTGCCTGGAGTAAGCGGGGGGAGGTCGAGGAGCTGTTTTTT	CAWSKRGEVEELFF	.	TRBD2	TRBV30	TRBJ2-2
TGTGCCAGCAGGCCCGGTCCAACTAATGAAAAACTGTTTTTT	CASRPGPTNEKLFF	.	.	TRBV6-5	TRBJ1-4
TGTGCCAGCAGTGAAGTCTTAGGGGGCTACACTTACAATGAGCAGTTCTTC	CASSEVLGGYTYNEQFF	few	TRBD1	TRBV6-1	TRBJ2-1
TGCGCCAGCAGCCATGCCGGGACAGCCATGAACACTGAAGCTTTCTTT	CASSHAGTAMNTEAFF	.	TRBD1	TRBV4-1	TRBJ1-1
TGTGCCAGCAGTGGTGAAGGTTTTGGCTACACCTTC	CASSGEGFGYTF	once	.	TRBV2	TRBJ1-2
TGTGCCAGCAGCAGGGACAGGGGATGGCAAGAGACCCAGTACTTC	CASSRDRGWQETQYF	.	TRBD1	TRBV11-2	TRBJ2-5
TGCGCCAGCAGTGAGTCGGGATACTACGAGCAGTACTTC	CASSESGYYEQYF	.	.	TRBV10-2	TRBJ2-7
TGTGCCAGCAGTTACCCGCGTTCTGAAGCTTTCTTT	CASSYPRSEAFF	.	.	TRBV6-6	TRBJ1-1